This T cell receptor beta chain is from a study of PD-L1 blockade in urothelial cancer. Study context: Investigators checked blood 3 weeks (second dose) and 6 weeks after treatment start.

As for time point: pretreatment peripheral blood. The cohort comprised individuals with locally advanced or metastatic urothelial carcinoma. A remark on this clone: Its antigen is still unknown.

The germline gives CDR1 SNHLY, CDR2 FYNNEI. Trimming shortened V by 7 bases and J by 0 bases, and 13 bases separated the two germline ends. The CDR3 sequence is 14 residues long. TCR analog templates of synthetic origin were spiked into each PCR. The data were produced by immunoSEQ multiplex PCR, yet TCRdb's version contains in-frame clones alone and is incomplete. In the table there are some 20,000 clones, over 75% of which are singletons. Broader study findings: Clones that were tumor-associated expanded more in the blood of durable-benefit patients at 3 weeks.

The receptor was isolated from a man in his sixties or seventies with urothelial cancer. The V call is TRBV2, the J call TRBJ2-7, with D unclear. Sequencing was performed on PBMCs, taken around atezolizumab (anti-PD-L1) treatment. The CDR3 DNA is TGTGCCAGCACCCCTGGCAGGTACTCCTACGAGCAGTACTTC. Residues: CASTPGRYSYEQYF.